The 8 T cell receptor beta chains in this list originate from one sample, sequenced in a study of T cells expressing NK-cell markers. TCRdb reprocessed the 5' RACE reads and keeps a single row for each CDR3 protein, giving no DNA. The sample's table shows some 300,000 distinct CDR3 sequences. Sequencing was performed on blood T cells: a sorted CD56 or NKG2C T cell subset, CD4+ or CD8+ T cells, or bulk PBMC T cells (not recorded which). These receptors originate from a man aged 18 to 29 in good health.

This sequence joins TRBV5-5 and TRBJ1-5; TCRdb gives TRBD1 as the D gene, but with no DNA this cannot be confirmed. Germline CDR1 reads SGHKS; CDR2 reads YYEKEE (reference sequence). CDR3 size: 15 residues. The CDR3: CASSLDGIGNQPQHF.

The chain couples TRBV29-1 to TRBJ2-5; there is no DNA to check the TCRdb D call of TRBD2. This CDR3 is 13 amino acids long. Germline V gives CDR1 SQVTM, CDR2 ANQGSEA. The CDR3 sequence is CSVSREGGGPQYF.

This chain joins TRBV7-6 and TRBJ2-1; TCRdb gives TRBD2 as the D gene, but with no DNA this cannot be confirmed. The CDR3 is made up of 14 amino acids. Germline lookup yields CDR1 SGHVS and CDR2 FNYEAQ. The CDR3 spells CASSPRGTFNEQFF.

The CDR3 loop is CAIRRGRGSSYNEQFF. This chain links TRBV2 with TRBJ2-1; TCRdb gives TRBD2 as the D gene, but with no DNA this cannot be confirmed. The germline V gene encodes CDR1 SNHLY and CDR2 FYNNEI. There are 16 residues in the CDR3.

This rearrangement joins TRBV5-4 to TRBJ2-1. Germline values: CDR1 SGHNT, CDR2 YYREEE (reference sequence). The CDR3 contains 17 residues. Here the CDR3 reads CASSLFAWSSSYNEQFF.

The genes are TRBV7-9 and TRBJ2-1. Looked up from germline, CDR1 is SEHNR and CDR2 is FQNEAQ (reference sequence). This CDR3 is 11 amino acids long. The CDR3 loop reads CASSPIHEQFF.

The chain employs TRBV9 and TRBJ2-5; TCRdb outputs TRBD2, but without DNA this stays unchecked. The CDR3 runs 15 residues. Germline CDR1 is SGDLS and CDR2 is YYNGEE. This CDR3 reads CASSVGTGAVQTQYF.

The chain has TRBV4-3 and TRBJ2-7; there is no DNA to check the TCRdb D call of TRBD1. The CDR3 sequence is 15 residues long. Looked up from germline, CDR1 is LGHNA and CDR2 is YSLEER. CDR3: CASSQGTGVSYEQYF.